These T cell receptor beta chains were read from a single sample in a study of T cells in Graves' hyperthyroidism and ophthalmopathy. Each CDR3 protein gets one entry after TCRdb re-called the multiplex PCR reads with MiXCR. The table shows hundreds of thousands of distinct CDR3 sequences, with 15% to 19% occurring only once. The sample was blood. Every receptor here comes from a young woman with Graves' hyperthyroidism. Each CDR3 is given with its conserved first and last residue.

J,V,CDR3
TRBJ1-6,TRBV5-5,CASSLAVAAPLHF
TRBJ1-1,TRBV27,CASKGQFNTEAFF
TRBJ2-2,TRBV7-9,CASSLSGTSGSNTGELFF
TRBJ2-3,TRBV24-1,CATSDFGGISTDTQYF
TRBJ2-1,TRBV20-1,CSATGTSGLNEQFF
TRBJ2-3,TRBV12-3/TRBV12-4,CASATDTQYF
TRBJ1-5,TRBV9,CASSAGTVSNQPQHF
TRBJ2-7,TRBV20-1,CSARKGQKRERFVQYF
TRBJ2-1,TRBV12-3/TRBV12-4,CASSLRKSSSYNEQFF
TRBJ1-4,TRBV28,CASSSGFRETNEKLFF
TRBJ2-1,TRBV12-3/TRBV12-4,CASGLLDNEQFF
TRBJ2-5,TRBV29-1,CSVRGAVETQYF
TRBJ2-7,TRBV11-1,CASSQTSGRPYEQYF
TRBJ2-2,TRBV5-1,CASSSGTTGPGELFF
TRBJ1-4,TRBV11-2,CASSLGTGHATNEKLFF
TRBJ2-3,TRBV4-2,CASSQEASGPDTQYF
TRBJ2-4,TRBV28,CASSETSGGSINIQYF
TRBJ2-3,TRBV20-1,CSAREGATDTQYF
TRBJ2-5,TRBV27,CASSLRASGDGETQYF
TRBJ2-7,TRBV6-1,CASSEQGREQYF
TRBJ2-7,TRBV7-9,CASSLGGRKSSYEQYF
TRBJ2-2,TRBV12-3/TRBV12-4,CASSFGPGELFF
TRBJ1-2,TRBV12-3/TRBV12-4,CASRGGGDYDYTF
TRBJ1-6,TRBV6-5,CASSYRLPLVRGSPYSPLHF
TRBJ1-2,TRBV27,CASRPGTGRHGYTF
TRBJ2-2,TRBV9,CASSGGTGPGELFF
TRBJ1-5,TRBV28,CASRDGTGQGTYSNQPQHF
TRBJ1-2,TRBV12-3/TRBV12-4,CASSLIRSYGYTF
TRBJ2-5,TRBV20-1,CSVPPRLTETQYF
TRBJ2-6,TRBV5-1,CASKEGKGGANVLTF
TRBJ1-1,TRBV3-1,CAGSQAGGRTEAFF
TRBJ1-5,TRBV12-3/TRBV12-4,CASSSGVDQPQHF
TRBJ2-7,TRBV7-8,CASSRTGTGNYEQYF
TRBJ1-2,TRBV11-3,CASSCPLDGEFGGSYGYTF
TRBJ2-1,TRBV10-1,CASSGSGTKGANEQFF
TRBJ2-5,TRBV7-6,CASSSSGMAETQYF
TRBJ2-5,TRBV7-9,CASSNTGPETQYF
TRBJ2-7,TRBV7-9,CASSSTPGTGGPNAYEQYF
TRBJ1-4,TRBV12-5,CAASRGTNEKLFF
TRBJ2-1,TRBV3-1,CASSQVPGLAGSSPYNEQFF
TRBJ2-3,TRBV27,CASIRNYPYTDTQYF
TRBJ2-1,TRBV3-1,CASSLSGTSSYNEQFF
TRBJ1-6,TRBV12-3/TRBV12-4,CASSLIGSQSSPLHF
TRBJ2-1,TRBV5-6,CASSLHPGEQFF
TRBJ2-2,TRBV6-2/TRBV6-3,CASSYSKAGADTGELFF